The rows below give T cell receptor beta chains drawn from one sample of a study of shared clonotypes between healthy human individuals. Data came from immunoSEQ multiplex PCR; TCRdb stores just in-frame clones and leaves some out. This table holds 550,000 to 750,000 clones, 95% to 96% found once. Sequencing was done on a sample of naive CD8+ T cells sorted from blood. These receptor sequences come from a woman aged 25-40 years in good health. CDR3s include the opening cysteine and the closing phenylalanine or tryptophan. The order of the fields is D gene, J gene, clone size, V gene, CDR3 DNA, CDR3 protein. D genes are given only for firm matches. Expanded clones get a size class; other rows say once, few or many, or leave the size out.

TRBD1,TRBJ2-2,.,TRBV11-2,TGTGCCAGCAGCACGATATTTGGACAGGGGAACACCGGGGAGCTGTTTTTT,CASSTIFGQGNTGELFF
.,TRBJ1-6,.,TRBV7-8,TGTGCCAGCGCCGACGGTTATAATTCACCCCTCCACTTT,CASADGYNSPLHF
.,TRBJ1-1,.,TRBV27,TGTGCCAGCAGTTTATCTCCGGCAGCAGGAGTCACTGAAGCTTTCTTT,CASSLSPAAGVTEAFF
TRBD2,TRBJ2-1,.,TRBV11-2,TGTGCCAGCAGCCCTACGGGCAGCGGGAATGGGAATGAGCAGTTCTTC,CASSPTGSGNGNEQFF
.,TRBJ2-7,.,TRBV9,TGTGCCAGCAGCCCACAGCCGGGACCCTTGTACTTC,CASSPQPGPLYF
.,TRBJ2-2,.,TRBV28,TGTGCCAGCAGGGCGCTAACTAGGAACACCGGGGAGCTGTTTTTT,CASRALTRNTGELFF
TRBD2,TRBJ2-1,.,TRBV7-6,TGTGCCAGCAGCTTAGGACTTAGCGGGCGCTACAATGAGCAGTTCTTC,CASSLGLSGRYNEQFF
.,TRBJ1-1,.,TRBV4-1,TGCGCCAGCAGCCAAGAAGGTGGGAATTTGAACACTGAAGCTTTCTTT,CASSQEGGNLNTEAFF
.,TRBJ2-1,.,TRBV2,TGTGCCAGCACCCCTCCCGGAGGCGGCTCCTACAATGAGCAGTTCTTC,CASTPPGGGSYNEQFF
.,TRBJ1-2,.,TRBV27,TGTGCCAGCACCCGGGTAGGGGACACCGAACTCTATGGCTACACCTTC,CASTRVGDTELYGYTF
TRBD2,TRBJ2-3,.,TRBV7-8,TGTGCCAGCAGCTTAACTCTAGCGGGAGTGGTAGATACGCAGTATTTT,CASSLTLAGVVDTQYF
TRBD2,TRBJ2-7,.,TRBV11-2,TGTGCCAGCAGCTTAGCCGGACTAGCGGGAGCCTACGAGCAGTACTTC,CASSLAGLAGAYEQYF
.,TRBJ2-7,.,TRBV27,TGTGCCAGCAGTCTGACAGTGTTACCTACGGAGCAGTACTTC,CASSLTVLPTEQYF
TRBD2,TRBJ2-2,once,TRBV15,TGTGCCACCAGCAGATCAGCGGGAGGGTACCCCGGGGAGCTGTTTTTT,CATSRSAGGYPGELFF
.,TRBJ1-1,.,TRBV11-2,TGTGCCAGCAGCGCACTACAGGGTAGGGCCTCTGAAGCTTTCTTT,CASSALQGRASEAFF
.,TRBJ2-7,.,TRBV6-5,TGTGCCAGCAGCCCGGAGACCTGGACCTCCTACGAGCAGTACTTC,CASSPETWTSYEQYF
.,TRBJ2-3,.,TRBV10-2,TGCGCCAGCAGTGACCTAGCCGCGGCGGCAGATACGCAGTATTTT,CASSDLAAAADTQYF
.,TRBJ1-1,.,TRBV9,TGTGCCAGCAGCGCGGAGCAAGGAGGAACTGAAGCTTTCTTT,CASSAEQGGTEAFF
.,TRBJ2-3,once,TRBV4-1,TGCGCCAGCAGCCAACGTGAGGCGGGTACGCAGTATTTT,CASSQREAGTQYF
.,TRBJ1-1,few,TRBV5-1,TGCGCCAGCAGCTTGGCAGGGGAAGCTTTCTTT,CASSLAGEAFF
.,TRBJ2-7,.,TRBV5-5,TGTGCCAGCAGCTTGACAGGGAGAACCAACTCCTACGAGCAGTACTTC,CASSLTGRTNSYEQYF
.,TRBJ2-7,once,TRBV2,TGTGCCAGCAGTGAAGGTCATGATTACTCCTACGAGCAGTACTTC,CASSEGHDYSYEQYF
TRBD2,TRBJ2-3,.,TRBV2,TGTGCCAGCGGAAGGACTAGCGGCAGCACAGATACGCAGTATTTT,CASGRTSGSTDTQYF
TRBD2,TRBJ2-3,.,TRBV5-1,TGCGCCAGCAGCATTGGGACTAGCAGGGGCACAGATACGCAGTATTTT,CASSIGTSRGTDTQYF
.,TRBJ2-5,.,TRBV7-3,TGTGCCAGCAGCTTAACCGGCAGAGCGGAAGAGACCCAGTACTTC,CASSLTGRAEETQYF
.,TRBJ1-3,few,TRBV4-2,TGTGCCAGCAAGAAATCGGGCTCTGGAAACACCATATATTTT,CASKKSGSGNTIYF
.,TRBJ2-7,.,TRBV14,TGTGCCAGCAGCCAAGAGCTGGTTCGAGCTTGGGAGCAGTACTTC,CASSQELVRAWEQYF
TRBD2,TRBJ2-7,.,TRBV9,TGTGCCAGCAGCACCCCTAGCGGGGTGAGCTCCTACGAGCAGTACTTC,CASSTPSGVSSYEQYF
.,TRBJ2-7,.,TRBV27,TGTGCCAGCAGTTTATCGTCGGGCTACGAGCAGTACTTC,CASSLSSGYEQYF
TRBD2,TRBJ2-2,.,TRBV27,TGTGCCAGCAGAACCAGCGGGAGGGCCCCCGGGGAGCTGTTTTTT,CASRTSGRAPGELFF
.,TRBJ1-4,.,TRBV7-8,TGTGCCAGCAGTAATACAGGGCGATGGAATGAAAAACTGTTTTTT,CASSNTGRWNEKLFF
TRBD1,TRBJ2-3,.,TRBV29-1,TGCAGCGTTGAAGATGAGGGCACAGGGGAGATGACAGATACGCAGTATTTT,CSVEDEGTGEMTDTQYF
.,TRBJ2-7,.,TRBV30,TGTGCCTGGAGGCGCGGACCCAGCTCCTACGAGCAGTACTTC,CAWRRGPSSYEQYF
TRBD1,TRBJ2-7,.,TRBV27,TGTGCCAGACAGGGGCCCTCCTACGAGCAGTACTTC,CARQGPSYEQYF
.,TRBJ2-5,.,TRBV13,TGTGCCAGCAGCTTACAGAGTGGGAGGAAAGAGACCCAGTACTTC,CASSLQSGRKETQYF
TRBD2,TRBJ2-1,.,TRBV28,TGTGCCAGCAGGTGGGGGACTAGCAATGAGCAGTTCTTC,CASRWGTSNEQFF
.,TRBJ2-1,.,TRBV5-1,TGCGCCAGCAGCTTGGCAGGCCGATGGCAGTTCTTC,CASSLAGRWQFF
.,TRBJ2-3,.,TRBV13,TGTGCCAGCAGCTGGGGCAACAGTCCCCCTACAGCGGGCACAGATACGCAGTATTTT,CASSWGNSPPTAGTDTQYF
TRBD1,TRBJ2-7,.,TRBV11-2,TGTGCCAGCAGCTTAGGATCCGGGACAGGCCCTGGCGAGCAGTACTTC,CASSLGSGTGPGEQYF
.,TRBJ2-7,.,TRBV29-1,TGCAGCGTTGAAACGGGGTTCAGACCTTACGAGCAGTACTTC,CSVETGFRPYEQYF
TRBD1,TRBJ1-2,.,TRBV6-5,TGTGCCAGCAGTACGGGACAGGGGGCCGGCTATGGCTACACCTTC,CASSTGQGAGYGYTF
.,TRBJ1-3,.,TRBV7-8,TGTGCCAGCAGCTTATCTCGTTTTTCAGGCGGTAACACCATATATTTT,CASSLSRFSGGNTIYF
.,TRBJ2-7,.,TRBV6-1,TGTGCCAGCAGTGTCACTCCGGGACACCAATACGAGCAGTACTTC,CASSVTPGHQYEQYF
TRBD2,TRBJ2-3,.,TRBV27,TGTGCCAGCAGTTACTTAGCGGGACCTATCACAGATACGCAGTATTTT,CASSYLAGPITDTQYF
.,TRBJ2-4,.,TRBV6-1,TGTGCCAGCAGTGAACAATACGGGAAAAACATTCAGTACTTC,CASSEQYGKNIQYF
TRBD2,TRBJ2-3,.,TRBV7-3,TGTGCCAGCAGCTTAATAACCGGGACTAGCGGGAGAATAACAGATACGCAGTATTTT,CASSLITGTSGRITDTQYF
.,TRBJ2-1,.,TRBV6-4,TGTGCCAGCAGTGACGACGGTGAGCAGTTCTTC,CASSDDGEQFF
TRBD2,TRBJ2-1,.,TRBV19,TGTGCCAGTACGACTAGCTGGTCGTCCTACAATGAGCAGTTCTTC,CASTTSWSSYNEQFF
TRBD2,TRBJ2-5,.,TRBV7-9,TGTGCCAGCAGCTCAAGAATAGCGGGAATGAGAGAGACCCAGTACTTC,CASSSRIAGMRETQYF
.,TRBJ1-1,.,TRBV7-9,TGTGCCAGCAGCATTCCACTACTCATGAACACTGAAGCTTTCTTT,CASSIPLLMNTEAFF
.,TRBJ1-2,.,TRBV14,TGTGCCAGCAGCCAAGAGGAGCTCCGGGACCCAAGAAACTATGGCTACACCTTC,CASSQEELRDPRNYGYTF
.,TRBJ1-2,.,TRBV27,TGTGCCAGCAGTTTAGGTGTCAGGGATGGCTACACCTTC,CASSLGVRDGYTF
TRBD1,TRBJ2-7,.,TRBV27,TGTGCCAGCAGTTCGAATACAGGGGGTGTCGAGCAGTACTTC,CASSSNTGGVEQYF
TRBD1,TRBJ2-7,once,TRBV5-6,TGTGCCAGCAGATCCTCAGGTGACAGGGTGCTCGAGCAGTACTTC,CASRSSGDRVLEQYF
.,TRBJ2-7,.,TRBV5-5,TGTGCCAGCAGCTTGGGCCTTGGGAGCTACGAGCAGTACTTC,CASSLGLGSYEQYF
.,TRBJ2-7,.,TRBV27,TGTACCAGCAGTATTGACAGGGGAGGGGACGAGCAGTACTTC,CTSSIDRGGDEQYF
TRBD2,TRBJ2-1,.,TRBV28,TGTGCCAGCAGTGGCGGGAGTGAGCAGTTCTTC,CASSGGSEQFF
TRBD2,TRBJ2-1,.,TRBV9,TGTGCCAGCAGCGTAGGGCTAGCGGGAGGTGTAGTATCCTACAATGAGCAGTTCTTC,CASSVGLAGGVVSYNEQFF
TRBD1,TRBJ2-6,.,TRBV5-1,TGCGCCAGTAGCACAGGGGAAAGGACTGGGGCCAACGTCCTGACTTTC,CASSTGERTGANVLTF